These 28 T cell receptor beta chains were sequenced from one sample in a study of PD-L1 blockade in urothelial cancer (dated by TCRdb to the late 2010s). The time point tag for this specimen amounts to: pretreatment peripheral blood. The library was made by the immunoSEQ multiplex PCR assay. TCRdb took over this immuneACCESS table, retaining in-frame rearrangements with V and J assigned. Such tables are incomplete; in checked studies, under half of the missing clones stem from an unresolved V gene, and the remainder is unexplained. This sample has approximately 67,000 clones in its table, and around 86% of those were observed once. The ten top clones hold 15% of the sample. The sequencing here drew on PBMCs, taken around atezolizumab (anti-PD-L1) treatment. These receptors were obtained from a man in his sixties with urothelial cancer.

The gene calls are TRBV10-3 and TRBJ1-5, with 8 positions matching TRBD1. Germline V gene lookup returns CDR1 ENHRY and CDR2 SYGVKD. The ends lost 7 bases at V and 6 bases at J; junction bases unmatched: 8. CDR3 length equals 14 residues. As DNA, the CDR3 is TGTGCCATCAACGACAGGGGAGCGGGTCAGCCCCAGCATTTT. Its protein product is CAINDRGAGQPQHF.

This chain uses TRBV10-2 with TRBJ1-4; a weak D match, TRBD1 (5 bases). CDR1 is WSHSY, CDR2 SAAADI, per germline. This CDR3 is 15 amino acids long. The V gene lost 2 bases and the J gene lost 6 bases, with 13 bases spanning the gap. The CDR3 protein is CASSENLGEDEKLFF. In DNA, the CDR3 is TGCGCCAGCAGTGAGAACCTAGGGGAGGATGAAAAACTGTTTTTT.

This chain connects TRBV11-3 to TRBJ2-1; D remains ambiguous. V was trimmed by 5 bases and J by 7 bases, leaving 12 bases between them. This CDR3 comprises 13 residues. CDR1 and CDR2 from the germline V gene are SGHNT and YENEEA. The CDR3 DNA sequence: TGTGCCAGCAGCCTCCCCCCAGGTAATGAGCAGTTCTTC. This sequence encodes CASSLPPGNEQFF.

This chain joins TRBV6-5 and TRBJ1-4, with 10 bases matching TRBD1. The V and J ends lost 0 bases and 5 bases, in that order; junction bases with no gene match: 3. Per the germline V gene, CDR1 is MNHEY and CDR2 is SVGAGI. The CDR3 consists of 16 residues. As DNA, the CDR3 is TGTGCCAGCAGTTACTCCGGGACAGGGGTAAATGAAAAACTGTTTTTT. Translated, it gives CASSYSGTGVNEKLFF.

The chain uses TRBV19 and TRBJ2-7; 7 nucleotides match TRBD1. Per germline, CDR1 LNHDA and CDR2 SQIVND (reference sequence). The ends lost 3 bases at V and 6 bases at J; junction bases unmatched: 8. This CDR3 comprises 14 residues. The CDR3 DNA sequence: TGTGCCAGTAGTATCGAACAGGGGTGGCGCGAGCAGTACTTC. Protein product: CASSIEQGWREQYF. The entire variable domain, with the rest obtained from reference TRBV19 and TRBJ2-7, is as follows: DGGITQSPKYLFRKEGQNVTLSCEQNLNHDAMYWYRQDPGQGLRLIYYSQIVNDFQKGDIAEGYSVSREKKESFPLTVTSAQKNPTAFYLCASSIEQGWREQYFGPGTRLTVT.

The chain carries TRBV6-4 and TRBJ2-1; the D is unclear. V dropped 0 bases and J dropped 5 bases, with 8 bases sitting between them. Germline values: CDR1 MRHNA, CDR2 SNTAGT. The length of the CDR3 is 14 residues. CDR3 nucleotide sequence: TGTGCCAGCAGTGACTCGAGCAGGAACAATGAGCAGTTCTTC. This codes for CASSDSSRNNEQFF.

The chain links TRBV29-1 to TRBJ1-4, with 7 bases identical to TRBD1. CDR1 is SQVTM, CDR2 ANQGSEA, per germline. There are 13 residues in the CDR3. V dropped 7 bases and J dropped 8; count of bases not matched to a gene: 10. The CDR3 DNA follows: TGCAGCGCCCACCGAGACAGGGACGAAAAACTGTTTTTT. As protein: CSAHRDRDEKLFF.

The chain joins TRBV6-1 to TRBJ1-2; the D is unclear. Germline CDR1 and CDR2: MNHNS and SASEGT. The CDR3 spans 12 residues. V was shortened by 4 bases and J by 4 bases, with 7 bases between the two germline ends. The CDR3 protein is CASSAPGYGYTF. For the CDR3, the DNA is TGTGCCAGCAGTGCCCCAGGCTATGGCTACACCTTC.

The chain has TRBV7-9 and TRBJ2-5; 8 bases are shared with TRBD1. This CDR3 is 16 amino acids long. Germline CDR1 SEHNR, CDR2 FQNEAQ (reference sequence). V lost 5 bases, J lost 4 bases, and 12 bases stayed unmatched. CDR3 protein: CASSQRSQGAGETQYF. In DNA form, the CDR3 reads TGTGCCAGCAGCCAACGTTCCCAGGGGGCTGGAGAGACCCAGTACTTC. The variable domain in full, completed from reference TRBV7-9 and TRBJ2-5, reads DTGVSQNPRHKITKRGQNVTFRCDPISEHNRLYWYRQTLGQGPEFLTYFQNEAQLEKSRLLSDRFSAERPKGSFSTLEIQRTEQGDSAMYLCASSQRSQGAGETQYFGPGTRLLVL.

The chain recombines TRBV16 with TRBJ1-2; D may be TRBD1 (5 bases). This CDR3 has 14 amino acids. CDR1 is KGHSY, CDR2 FQNENV, per germline. V was cut by 1 base and J by 7 bases, with 13 bases left in between. The DNA for the CDR3 is TGTGCCAGCAGCCAATTTGGGGGGAATCGTGGCTACACCTTC. It yields the protein CASSQFGGNRGYTF. Complete variable domain (other parts from reference TRBV16 and TRBJ1-2): GEEVAQTPKHLVRGEGQKAKLYCAPIKGHSYVFWYQQVLKNEFKFLISFQNENVFDETGMPKERFSAKCLPNSPCSLEIQATKLEDSAVYFCASSQFGGNRGYTFGSGTRLTVV.

The chain has TRBV7-8 and TRBJ2-7; 10 positions agree with TRBD1. CDR1 SGHVS and CDR2 FQNEAQ come from the germline V gene. The V segment lost 5 bases and the J segment 3 bases; nucleotides outside the gene matches: 7. The CDR3 extends over 15 amino acids. In nucleotides, the CDR3 is TGTGCCAGCAGCCGAAGGACAGGGGGGGTCTACGAGCAGTACTTC. This sequence encodes CASSRRTGGVYEQYF. Based on the CDR3 plus reference TRBV7-8 and TRBJ2-7, the full variable domain is GAGVSQSPRYKVAKRGQDVALRCDPISGHVSLFWYQQALGQGPEFLTYFQNEAQLDKSGLPSDRFFAERPEGSVSTLKIQRTQQEDSAVYLCASSRRTGGVYEQYFGPGTRLTVT.

The chain employs TRBV28 and TRBJ2-3, with 8 nucleotides matching TRBD1. Looked up from germline, CDR1 is MDHEN and CDR2 is SYDVKM. The CDR3 sequence is 15 residues long. V trimming: 6 bases; J trimming: 0 bases; junction bases outside the gene matches: 5. CDR3 protein: CASRQGAQSTDTQYF. In DNA form, the CDR3 reads TGTGCCAGCAGGCAGGGGGCGCAGAGCACAGATACGCAGTATTTT.

This chain connects TRBV10-1 to TRBJ2-2, with D possibly being TRBD2 (5 bases). Looked up from germline, CDR1 is WNHNN and CDR2 is SYGVQD (reference sequence). The length of the CDR3 is 13 residues. Trimming pared 2 bases from V and 13 bases from J, leaving 14 bases between. DNA for the CDR3: TGCGCCAGCAGTGAGAGGACTCCGGGCATGCTGTTTTTT. Amino acid sequence: CASSERTPGMLFF.

The gene calls are TRBV7-2 and TRBJ2-6; 8 nucleotides match TRBD1. The CDR3 has 18 residues. Germline CDR1 SGHTA, CDR2 FQGNSA. With V trimmed by 5 bases and J by 0 bases, 9 bases remained unmatched. The CDR3 is CASSPRQGQNSGANVLTF. The DNA of the CDR3 is TGTGCCAGCAGCCCTAGACAGGGGCAAAACTCTGGGGCCAACGTCCTGACTTTC.

V usage is TRBV2 and J usage is TRBJ1-4, with D possibly matching TRBD1 (5 bases). CDR3 length: 13 residues. V was pared by 7 bases and J by 3 bases, with 9 bases between. Germline-derived CDR1 and CDR2 are SNHLY and FYNNEI. The CDR3 DNA follows: TGTGCCAGCAAGACAGATGCTAATGAAAAACTGTTTTTT. Residues: CASKTDANEKLFF.

The chain carries TRBV4-1 and TRBJ2-2; D may be TRBD1 (5 bases). Per germline, CDR1 MGHRA and CDR2 YSYEKL. The germline V and J ends were trimmed by 4 bases and 0 bases, with 9 bases remaining between them. This CDR3 is 15 amino acids long. The CDR3 loop reads CASSRGDSNTGELFF. The CDR3 nucleotides are TGCGCCAGCAGCCGGGGCGATTCGAACACCGGGGAGCTGTTTTTT.

V gene TRBV7-8 combines with J gene TRBJ1-2; D is uncertain. This CDR3 region has 14 residues. From germline, CDR1 is SGHVS and CDR2 FQNEAQ. Trimming shortened V by 5 bases and J by 6 bases, and 16 bases separated the two germline ends. The CDR3 loop is CASSVYRGGDGYTF. CDR3 nucleotides: TGTGCCAGCAGCGTCTACCGGGGAGGAGATGGCTACACCTTC.

The chain carries TRBV7-9 and TRBJ2-1; D gene uncertain. In germline, CDR1 is SEHNR, CDR2 FQNEAQ (reference sequence). The length of the CDR3 is 15 residues. V was clipped by 2 bases and J by 2 bases, with 10 bases between them. The CDR3 DNA follows: TGTGCCAGCAGCTTACTGGGCCGCACCTACAATGAGCAGTTCTTC. This codes for CASSLLGRTYNEQFF.

The chain couples TRBV5-5 to TRBJ1-4, with 8 bases that match TRBD1. Per germline, CDR1 SGHKS and CDR2 YYEKEE (reference sequence). The CDR3 contains 16 residues. V was clipped by 0 bases and J by 8 bases; unmatched bases: 9. CDR3 protein: CASSLDYAGGQEKLFF. CDR3 DNA: TGTGCCAGCAGCTTGGATTATGCAGGGGGCCAGGAAAAACTGTTTTTT.

The J gene is TRBJ2-1, the V gene TRBV4-3, with D uncertain. The CDR3 loop spans 16 amino acids. Germline V gene sequence: CDR1 LGHNA, CDR2 YSLEER. V lost 0 bases and J 0 bases, leaving 9 bases between the germline ends. In DNA form, the CDR3 reads TGCGCCAGCAGCCAAGAGTTGCGGAGCTCCTACAATGAGCAGTTCTTC. Translation: CASSQELRSSYNEQFF.

The chain carries TRBV6-4 and TRBJ2-3, with a weak D call TRBD2 (7 bases). Looked up from germline, CDR1 is MRHNA and CDR2 is SNTAGT. Trimming shortened V by 3 bases and J by 0 bases, and 10 bases separated the two germline ends. The CDR3 is 15 amino acids. CDR3 amino acids: CASSETGGSTDTQYF. The DNA for the CDR3 is TGTGCCAGCAGTGAAACGGGGGGCAGCACAGATACGCAGTATTTT.

V gene TRBV7-2 combines with J gene TRBJ2-3; a possible D gene is TRBD2 (5 bases). This CDR3 region has 13 residues. Germline V gene lookup returns CDR1 SGHTA and CDR2 FQGNSA. Between the trimmed V and J ends, which lost 5 bases and 2 bases, there was a span of 8 bases. The CDR3 spells CASSREYTDTQYF. The CDR3 nucleotides read TGTGCCAGCAGCAGGGAGTACACAGATACGCAGTATTTT.

The V gene is TRBV19, the J gene TRBJ1-1; TRBD1 matches at 8 bases. With V trimmed by 7 bases and J by 5 bases, 9 bases remained unmatched. Germline V lookup: CDR1 LNHDA, CDR2 SQIVND (reference sequence). This CDR3 spans 14 amino acids. The CDR3 nucleotides read TGTGCCAGTACTCCAGGGGGCTCGAATACTGAAGCTTTCTTT. Protein sequence: CASTPGGSNTEAFF.

The gene calls are TRBV7-2 and TRBJ1-6, with TRBD1 as a possible D gene (5 bases). The V end lost 1 base, the J end lost 7 bases, and 11 bases lay between the germline ends. The germline CDR1 and CDR2 sequences are SGHTA and FQGNSA. CDR3 size: 15 residues. The DNA of the CDR3 is TGTGCCAGCAGCTTAGATAGGGGAATAAATTCACCCCTCCACTTT. Translated, it gives CASSLDRGINSPLHF.

V and J are TRBV5-4 and TRBJ2-2; D is possibly TRBD2 (6 bases). From germline, CDR1 is SGHNT and CDR2 YYREEE (reference sequence). This CDR3 region has 17 residues. Trimming removed 0 bases at V and 7 bases at J, with 19 bases between. CDR3 coding DNA: TGTGCCAGCAGCTTGGAGGGGTTGGCGGGGCAGGGCGGGGAGCTGTTTTTT. It codes for CASSLEGLAGQGGELFF.

The CDR3 spells CASSPYVVATGAMNTEAFF. The CDR3 nucleotides read TGTGCCAGCTCACCATATGTAGTTGCTACAGGGGCTATGAACACTGAAGCTTTCTTT. The genes are TRBV18 and TRBJ1-1, with 7 bases identical to TRBD1. CDR1 is KGHSH, CDR2 LQKENI, per germline. V trimming: 2 bases; J trimming: 0 bases; junction bases outside the gene matches: 15. The CDR3 spans 19 residues.

This chain connects TRBV6-6 to TRBJ1-5; weak D call: TRBD1 (5 bases). Trimming pared 6 bases from V and 0 bases from J, leaving 15 bases between. This CDR3 is built from 16 residues. Per the germline V gene, CDR1 is MNHNY and CDR2 is SVGAGI (reference sequence). Here the CDR3 DNA reads TGTGCCAGCAGCGGGGGGGGAAGAGGTAGCAATCAGCCCCAGCATTTT. This gives the protein CASSGGGRGSNQPQHF.

The chain employs TRBV4-3 and TRBJ2-1; TRBD2 is a possible D gene (5 bases). V shed 0 bases and J shed 2 bases, with 8 bases lying between them. This CDR3 is 15 amino acids long. Looked up from germline, CDR1 is LGHNA and CDR2 is YSLEER. CDR3 bases: TGCGCCAGCAGCCAAGAGGGGAGTACCTACAATGAGCAGTTCTTC. Amino acids: CASSQEGSTYNEQFF.